The rows below give T cell receptor beta chains drawn from one sample of a study of post-analysis software for immune sequencing data. A single record per CDR3 protein comes from TCRdb applying MiXCR to the PCR reads. In the table there are approximately 730,000 distinct CDR3 sequences, more than 45% of which are singletons. The specimen was blood. Receptor source: a girl aged 5-17 years with multiple sclerosis. The CDR3 runs from the conserved cysteine through the conserved F or W. The D gene is left open where the match is weak. Rows give clone size only sometimes, using once, few, many, or a class for an expanded clone.

>TRBV7-8|-|TRBJ2-7|-
TGTGCCAGCAGCTTAGGACTATTCTCCTACGAGCAGTACTTC
CASSLGLFSYEQYF
>TRBV14|-|TRBJ2-1|-
TGTGCCAGCAGCCAAGTCAAACCCCATGAGCAGTTCTTC
CASSQVKPHEQFF
>TRBV15|-|TRBJ2-1|-
TGTGCCACCAGCAGAGAATCAGCGGTCTACAATGAGCAGTTCTTC
CATSRESAVYNEQFF
>TRBV7-2|once|TRBJ2-3|-
TGTGCCAGCAGCTTAGCGCACGACGGTCCCTTCACAGATACGCAGTATTTT
CASSLAHDGPFTDTQYF
>TRBV7-7|-|TRBJ2-7|-
TGTGCTAGCAGTTCAGGCCCCCAGGCGCGGCTCTACGAGCAGTACTTC
CASSSGPQARLYEQYF
>TRBV20-1|-|TRBJ2-1|-
TGCAGTGCTAGAGATGGGGGCCGGGACGGCGATGAGCAGTTCTTC
CSARDGGRDGDEQFF
>TRBV12-5|-|TRBJ2-1|-
TGTGCTAGTGGTTCCGAATGGAATGAGCAGTTCTTC
CASGSEWNEQFF
>TRBV7-6|-|TRBJ2-7|-
TGTGCCAGCAGCTTAGTATTAGGATCCGAGCAGTACTTC
CASSLVLGSEQYF
>TRBV6-5|-|TRBJ1-2|TRBD1
TGTGCCAGCAGTTACTCACACAGGGGAGGATATGGCTACACCTTC
CASSYSHRGGYGYTF
>TRBV6-6|-|TRBJ2-7|TRBD2
TGTGCCAGCAGTCCCATAATGGCGGGAGGATCCTACGAGCAGTACTTC
CASSPIMAGGSYEQYF
>TRBV9|few|TRBJ2-1|TRBD2
TGTGCCAGCAGCGTATCTCTAGCGGGGGTTCACAATGAGCAGTTCTTC
CASSVSLAGVHNEQFF
>TRBV30|-|TRBJ2-7|-
TGTGCCTGGAGTGTGAGGTCCGAGCAGTACTTC
CAWSVRSEQYF
>TRBV12-3/TRBV12-4|-|TRBJ1-5|TRBD1
TGTGCCAGCAGTCCCGGACAGGGGGCAAATCAGCCCCAGCATTTT
CASSPGQGANQPQHF
>TRBV5-5|many|TRBJ2-7|TRBD1
TGTGCCAGCAGTCTTACGGGACAGGGGGCTGGGGAGCAGTACTTC
CASSLTGQGAGEQYF
>TRBV15|once|TRBJ2-5|TRBD2
TGTGCCACCAGCAGAGGCCTTAGCGGGGAGACCCAGTACTTC
CATSRGLSGETQYF
>TRBV6-6|few|TRBJ2-7|TRBD2
TGTGCCACTACACGGGGGAGGGCCATCTACGAGCAGTACTTC
CATTRGRAIYEQYF
>TRBV12-3/TRBV12-4|few|TRBJ2-1|-
TGTGCCAGCACCGATAGGGGAGGGGGCAGGAGTGATGAGCAGTTCTTC
CASTDRGGGRSDEQFF
>TRBV7-9|-|TRBJ1-1|-
TGTGCCAGCGAGACCGTGGGACGCAAAATTGAAGCTTTCTTT
CASETVGRKIEAFF
>TRBV9|few|TRBJ1-2|-
TGTGCCAGCAGCGTCGGCCCGTACTATGGCTACACCTTC
CASSVGPYYGYTF
>TRBV10-2|-|TRBJ2-1|TRBD2
TGCGCCAGCACGATAGCGGGGGTGTACAATGAGCAGTTCTTC
CASTIAGVYNEQFF
>TRBV12-3/TRBV12-4|-|TRBJ2-2|-
TGTGCCAGCAGTCTTCGGGAAACCGGGGAGCTGTTTTTT
CASSLRETGELFF
>TRBV13|-|TRBJ2-1|-
TGTGCCAGCAGCTTGGATCCCCGTATCGGGGGAGCGGCACTCAATGAGCAGTTCTTC
CASSLDPRIGGAALNEQFF
>TRBV6-1|-|TRBJ2-7|TRBD2
TGTGCCAGCGGACACACTGGGACTAGCGGGATAGGAGAGCAGTACTTC
CASGHTGTSGIGEQYF
>TRBV5-1|few|TRBJ2-3|-
TGCGCCAGCAGCCTCTCCCCCGGGGCGGAGTCGGATACGCAGTATTTT
CASSLSPGAESDTQYF
>TRBV24-1|few|TRBJ2-1|-
TGTGCCACCAGTGAGGATACAGCCTACAATGAGCAGTTCTTC
CATSEDTAYNEQFF
>TRBV7-9|-|TRBJ1-3|-
TGTGCCAGCAGCTTCAGCAGATCAGGAAACACCATATATTTT
CASSFSRSGNTIYF
>TRBV28|once|TRBJ2-7|TRBD2
TGTGCCAGCAGGTGGGAGGCGGGAGTTGGTTACGAGCAGTACTTC
CASRWEAGVGYEQYF